These 20 T cell receptor beta chains came from one sample sequenced in a study of cytomegalovirus exposure and HLA in healthy donors. Here immunoSEQ multiplex PCR was the method, and the copy in TCRdb shows in-frame clones only, minus some. The data show tens of thousands of clones, approximately 88% seen once. The sequencing input was PBMCs. The receptors were sampled from a woman in her 30s in good health and CMV-seronegative.

CDR3 coding DNA: TGTGCCATCGGAGGGACCACCGGGGAGCTGTTTTTT. Amino acids: CAIGGTTGELFF. The chain has TRBV10-3 and TRBJ2-2; D may be TRBD2 (6 bases). V was cut by 8 bases and J by 4 bases, with 8 bases left in between. CDR1 and CDR2 from the germline V gene are ENHRY and SYGVKD. The CDR3 covers 12 residues.

The CDR3 protein is CASSRSTSGSYEQYF. The CDR3 bases are TGCGCCAGCAGCCGATCGACTAGCGGGAGCTACGAGCAGTACTTC. V gene TRBV4-1 combines with J gene TRBJ2-7, with 12 bases that match TRBD2. The CDR3 runs 15 residues. The V gene end was trimmed by 4 bases and the J gene end by 3 bases; junction bases not matched to a gene: 4. Germline V CDR1 and CDR2: MGHRA, YSYEKL.

This sequence joins TRBV18 and TRBJ2-3, with 11 bases that match TRBD2. The CDR3 has 15 residues. Germline loops: CDR1 KGHSH, CDR2 LQKENI. V lost 3 bases and J lost 1; bases outside the gene matches: 0. The CDR3 DNA reads as TGTGCCAGCTCACCGACTAGCGGGGGCACAGATACGCAGTATTTT. It translates to CASSPTSGGTDTQYF.

This chain links TRBV4-1 with TRBJ1-5, with unresolved D. This CDR3 spans 15 amino acids. The germline CDR1 and CDR2 sequences are MGHRA and YSYEKL. The ends were cut back, 1 base at V and 4 bases at J, with 11 bases in the middle. CDR3 sequence reads: CASSQARGGNQPQHF. CDR3 nucleotides: TGCGCCAGCAGCCAAGCGCGGGGAGGGAATCAGCCCCAGCATTTT.

This clone was picked up a small number of times. V and J are TRBV7-3 and TRBJ2-3, with 7 bases matching TRBD2. V lost 5 bases and J lost 4; bases outside the gene matches: 6. The CDR3 has 14 amino acids. The germline V gene has CDR1 SGHTA and CDR2 FQGTGA. The CDR3 region is CASSPGGSADTQYF. The CDR3 DNA reads as TGTGCCAGCAGCCCCGGCGGGAGCGCAGATACGCAGTATTTT.

The chain links TRBV19 to TRBJ2-1; TRBD2 aligns across 14 bases. In germline, CDR1 is LNHDA, CDR2 SQIVND (reference sequence). V shed 4 bases, J shed 9 bases, and the junction held 17 bases outside the gene matches. The CDR3 sequence is 19 residues long. CDR3 residues: CASSRRGGRGLAGAGEQFF. CDR3 sequence (DNA): TGTGCCAGTAGTAGGAGGGGGGGCAGGGGACTAGCGGGAGCGGGTGAGCAGTTCTTC.

The genes are TRBV29-1 and TRBJ1-2; 10 bases line up with TRBD1. The germline CDR1 and CDR2 sequences are SQVTM and ANQGSEA. V was pared by 7 bases and J by 6 bases, with 11 bases of the junction left unmatched. The CDR3 length is 14 residues. The DNA of the CDR3 is TGCAGCGGCCCCGACAGGGGGCGCTTAAATGGCTACACCTTC. Translating it yields CSGPDRGRLNGYTF.

CDR3 protein: CASSQFLAGAQYF. In DNA, the CDR3 is TGTGCCAGCAGCCAGTTCCTAGCGGGGGCCCAGTACTTC. The V gene is TRBV14, the J gene TRBJ2-5, with 10 bases fitting TRBD2. Unmatched junction bases numbered 4, after V lost 3 bases and J lost 9 bases. The CDR3 is made up of 13 amino acids. Germline CDR1 is SGHDN and CDR2 is FVKESK. Based on the CDR3 plus reference TRBV14 and TRBJ2-5, the full variable domain is EAGVTQFPSHSVIEKGQTVTLRCDPISGHDNLYWYRRVMGKEIKFLLHFVKESKQDESGMPNNRFLAERTGGTYSTLKVQPAELEDSGVYFCASSQFLAGAQYFGPGTRLLVL.

The J gene is TRBJ2-1, the V gene TRBV11-2, with D unresolved. Trimming took 0 bases from V and 6 from J, leaving 12 bases between them. Germline-derived CDR1 and CDR2 are SGHAT and FQNNGV. The CDR3 runs 15 residues. The CDR3, as DNA: TGTGCCAGCAGCTTAGATGCAAGACTCACCAATGAGCAGTTCTTC. It is translated as CASSLDARLTNEQFF.

The V gene is TRBV12-5, the J gene TRBJ1-1; D gene ambiguous. Trimming stripped 3 bases from V and 1 base from J, with 9 bases between. This CDR3 contains 14 residues. CDR1 is LGHNT and CDR2 is FRNRAP in the germline V gene. CDR3 amino acids: CASGFWEGNTEAFF. CDR3 nucleotides: TGTGCTAGTGGTTTTTGGGAGGGGAACACTGAAGCTTTCTTT.

This clone appeared a few times. The V call is TRBV4-1, the J call TRBJ2-7, with 9 bases identical to TRBD1. This CDR3 contains 15 residues. Germline CDR1 reads MGHRA; CDR2 reads YSYEKL. Unmatched junction bases numbered 9, after V lost 3 bases and J lost 6 bases. CDR3 DNA sequence: TGCGCCAGCAGCCAGGTTAGGACAGGGGATGGCGAGCAGTACTTC. Encoded protein: CASSQVRTGDGEQYF.

The chain links TRBV27 to TRBJ1-2; 7 bases match TRBD1. CDR3 length: 12 amino acids. Per the germline V gene, CDR1 is MNHEY and CDR2 is SMNVEV (reference sequence). J gave up 8 bases and V 6 bases, and 6 bases lay outside the gene matches. CDR3 nucleotides: TGTGCCAGCAGCACAGGGGCCAGAGGCTACACCTTC. Its protein is CASSTGARGYTF.

In DNA form, the CDR3 reads TGTGCCAGCAGCCCAGGGGGCAGGGAGACCCAGTACTTC. Translation: CASSPGGRETQYF. The genes are TRBV7-2 and TRBJ2-5; 8 bases line up with TRBD1. With 5 bases clipped from V and 5 bases from J, the junction kept 4 bases outside the gene matches. CDR1 is SGHTA, CDR2 FQGNSA, per germline. The CDR3 sequence is 13 residues long. Together with reference TRBV7-2 and TRBJ2-5, the CDR3 gives the full variable domain: GAGVSQSPSNKVTEKGKDVELRCDPISGHTALYWYRQSLGQGLEFLIYFQGNSAPDKSGLPSDRFSAERTGGSVSTLTIQRTQQEDSAVYLCASSPGGRETQYFGPGTRLLVL.

This clone was seen a few times. The same CDR3 can be traced to other DNA sequences in this sample. J is TRBJ1-5 and V is TRBV28; D is perhaps TRBD1 (6 bases). In germline, CDR1 is MDHEN, CDR2 SYDVKM. This CDR3 contains 15 residues. With 5 bases removed from V and 0 bases from J, the gap between germline ends came to 11 bases. The CDR3 sequence: CASSPLRGSNQPQHF. DNA for the CDR3: TGTGCCAGCAGTCCTCTCAGGGGTAGCAATCAGCCCCAGCATTTT.

The chain carries TRBV28 and TRBJ2-1, with 13 bases aligning to TRBD2. Germline V gene sequence: CDR1 MDHEN, CDR2 SYDVKM. V dropped 8 bases and J dropped 5; count of bases not matched to a gene: 12. This CDR3 spans 17 amino acids. This CDR3 reads CASQIPTGTSGNNEQFF. For the CDR3, the DNA is TGTGCCAGCCAAATCCCGACCGGGACTAGCGGGAACAATGAGCAGTTCTTC. The variable domain in full, completed from reference TRBV28 and TRBJ2-1, reads DVKVTQSSRYLVKRTGEKVFLECVQDMDHENMFWYRQDPGLGLRLIYFSYDVKMKEKGDIPEGYSVSREKKERFSLILESASTNQTSMYLCASQIPTGTSGNNEQFFGPGTRLTVL.

The V gene is TRBV5-1, the J gene TRBJ2-5, with 10 bases aligning to TRBD2. The CDR3 runs 16 residues. The germline CDR1 and CDR2 sequences are SGHRS and YFSETQ. V dropped 3 bases and J dropped 5; count of bases not matched to a gene: 10. CDR3 amino acids: CASSSGLADRGETQYF. In nucleotides, the CDR3 is TGCGCCAGCAGCTCCGGACTAGCGGACCGGGGGGAGACCCAGTACTTC.

The chain couples TRBV2 to TRBJ2-5; 9 bases agree with TRBD2. Germline V gives CDR1 SNHLY, CDR2 FYNNEI. V dropped 7 bases and J dropped 4; count of bases not matched to a gene: 4. The CDR3 has 13 residues. CDR3 sequence reads: CASTLAGAETQYF. CDR3 sequence (DNA): TGTGCCAGCACCTTAGCGGGAGCAGAGACCCAGTACTTC.

The rearrangement joins TRBV5-1 to TRBJ1-5, with 10 bases fitting TRBD1. From germline, CDR1 is SGHRS and CDR2 YFSETQ. The trim removed 4 bases at V and 9 bases at J, leaving 22 bases unmatched. CDR3 size: 19 residues. The CDR3 DNA sequence: TGCGCCAGCAGCAGAGTACCGACCTCGGGACAGGGGACCCCCGGGCCCCAGCATTTT. This gives the protein CASSRVPTSGQGTPGPQHF.

The rearrangement joins TRBV5-4 to TRBJ1-2, with 12 positions matching TRBD1. V gave up 1 base and J gave up 14 bases; unmatched junction bases: 6. The germline CDR1 and CDR2 sequences are SGHNT and YYREEE (reference sequence). CDR3 length: 13 residues. CDR3 in DNA: TGTGCCAGCAGCTTGCTGGGACAGGGGGCTACAACCTTC. Translating it yields CASSLLGQGATTF.

The V and J genes are TRBV30 and TRBJ2-3, with unresolved D. The CDR3 is 15 amino acids. The V gene's germline CDR1 is GTSNPN and CDR2 SVGIG (reference sequence). The V end was cut by 2 bases, the J end by 0 bases, with 12 bases between. The CDR3 sequence is CAWSRSSLSTDTQYF. The CDR3 DNA is TGTGCCTGGAGTAGGAGTAGTCTAAGCACAGATACGCAGTATTTT.